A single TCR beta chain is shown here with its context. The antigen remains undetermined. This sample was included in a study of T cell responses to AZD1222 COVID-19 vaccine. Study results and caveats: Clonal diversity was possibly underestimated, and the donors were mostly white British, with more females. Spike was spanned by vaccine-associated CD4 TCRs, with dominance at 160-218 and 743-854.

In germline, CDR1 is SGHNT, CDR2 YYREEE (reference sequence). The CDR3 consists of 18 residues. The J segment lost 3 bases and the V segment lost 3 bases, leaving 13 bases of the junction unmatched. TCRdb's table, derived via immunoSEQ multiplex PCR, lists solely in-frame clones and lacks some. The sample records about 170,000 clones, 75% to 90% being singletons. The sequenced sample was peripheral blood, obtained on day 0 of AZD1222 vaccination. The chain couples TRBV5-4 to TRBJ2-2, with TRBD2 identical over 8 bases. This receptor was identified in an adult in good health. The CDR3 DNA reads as TGTGCCAGCAGCTCCATGTACGGGGGGGCCTGGGACACCGGGGAGCTGTTTTTT. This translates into CASSSMYGGAWDTGELFF.